The clone carrying this T cell receptor beta chain was seen a single time. The data were obtained in a study of siplizumab effects on memory and regulatory T cells. Germline V gene lookup returns CDR1 MNHNS and CDR2 SASEGT. Trimming removed 6 bases at V and 0 bases at J, with 11 bases between. The CDR3 sequence is 14 residues long. Each sample yielded about 9.9 x 10^4 assayed TCR templates. The data were produced by immunoSEQ multiplex PCR, yet TCRdb's version contains in-frame clones alone and is incomplete. The sample consists of around 110,000 clones, around 94% of them appearing once. The sequenced sample was non-Treg CD4+ T cells sorted from blood. The clonotype comes from a human donor in good health. The J gene is TRBJ1-2, the V gene TRBV6-1; no firm D call. The DNA of the CDR3 is TGTGCCAGCAGCCTGCTTGGGGCTAACTATGGCTACACCTTC. Residues: CASSLLGANYGYTF.